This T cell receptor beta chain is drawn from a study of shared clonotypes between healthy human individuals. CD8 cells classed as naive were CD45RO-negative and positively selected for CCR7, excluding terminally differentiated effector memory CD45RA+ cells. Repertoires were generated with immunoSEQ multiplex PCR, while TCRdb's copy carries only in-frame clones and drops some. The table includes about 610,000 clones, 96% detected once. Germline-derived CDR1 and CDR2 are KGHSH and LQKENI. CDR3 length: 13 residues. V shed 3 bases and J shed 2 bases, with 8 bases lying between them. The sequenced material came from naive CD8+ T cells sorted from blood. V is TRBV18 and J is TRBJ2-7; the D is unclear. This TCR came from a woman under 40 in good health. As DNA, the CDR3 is TGTGCCAGCTCACCTGGCGTCGCCTACGAGCAGTACTTC. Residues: CASSPGVAYEQYF.